This TCR beta chain was retrieved from a study of blood T cell repertoires in COVID-19. Study background: T cells, B-cell-depleted T cells, or PBMCs provided the cDNA or gDNA that served as material.

Authors' data handling: It was from reference gene primer amplification that nucleated cell counts were estimated. Sequencing used immunoSEQ multiplex PCR; TCRdb keeps in-frame clones, though not all of them. V, J and clone size were drawn from that table, and D and trimming were deduced from the DNA. The sample includes 430,000 or so clones, 70% to 90% of them seen just once. The CDR3 is 13 residues long. J gave up 3 bases and V 6 bases, and 5 bases lay outside the gene matches. Self-reported history from a screening survey and questionnaire set each donor's cohort. Exposed enrollees had met someone with a PCR-confirmed or clinician-diagnosed COVID-19 case at some point within the 2 weeks before study entry.

Sequenced sample: PBMCs or T cells enriched from blood (not recorded which). The sequence came from a woman under 30 who had been exposed to COVID-19. The chain employs TRBV12-3 or TRBV12-4 and TRBJ2-7; 7 bases align to TRBD1. The CDR3 coding sequence is TGTGCCAGCAGCATCGGGACAGACTACGAGCAGTACTTC. As protein: CASSIGTDYEQYF.